These 14 T cell receptor beta chains came from one sample sequenced in a study of blood T cells in healthy people across ages. Alongside a J-beta primer mix, a sample-barcoded 5' primer served in a second PCR lasting roughly 7 to 11 cycles. TCRdb re-called the 5' RACE reads through MiXCR, storing one row per CDR3 protein. This sample has about 1.7 million distinct CDR3 sequences, with 28% found just once. Sequencing was performed on blood. Every receptor here comes from a woman aged 25 to 39 in good health.

In this sample, this clonotype turned up many times. V gene TRBV20-1 combines with J gene TRBJ2-5; 10 bases fit TRBD2. Germline values: CDR1 DFQATT, CDR2 SNEGSKA (reference sequence). The CDR3 sequence is 16 residues long. Trimming at V came to 2 bases and at J to 1 base, leaving 7 bases not matched to a gene. This chain's CDR3 is CSARPVLAGSQETQYF. Here the CDR3 DNA reads TGCAGTGCTAGACCAGTACTAGCGGGGTCCCAAGAGACCCAGTACTTC.

Only a few counts were recorded for this clonotype. The chain combines TRBV6-2 or TRBV6-3 with TRBJ2-5; TRBD2 matches at 10 bases. CDR3 length equals 13 residues. The V gene's germline CDR1 is MNHEY and CDR2 SVGEGT. Trimming cost V 6 bases and J 7 bases; bases outside gene matches: 5. CDR3 in amino acids: CASSLAGAGTQYF. The CDR3 DNA follows: TGTGCCAGCAGCCTAGCGGGGGCAGGGACCCAGTACTTC.

The V gene is TRBV19, the J gene TRBJ2-1; 7 bases are a match to TRBD1. This CDR3 contains 15 residues. Germline V CDR1 and CDR2: LNHDA, SQIVND (reference sequence). With 7 bases clipped from V and 4 bases from J, the junction kept 10 bases outside the gene matches. CDR3 DNA sequence: TGTGCCAGTACCGCCGGGACAGACCTTTACAATGAGCAGTTCTTC. Translation: CASTAGTDLYNEQFF.

The CDR3 DNA is TGTGCCAGCAGTTTCAAGTTGGAGCTCGCCGGGGAGCTGTTTTTT. Residues: CASSFKLELAGELFF. The J gene is TRBJ2-2, the V gene TRBV12-3 or TRBV12-4; no clear D. The CDR3 runs 15 residues. V lost 3 bases and J lost 6, with 14 bases in between.

The chain is built from TRBV6-2 or TRBV6-3 and TRBJ2-6; D possibly corresponds to TRBD2 (7 bases). The V and J ends lost 5 bases and 0 bases respectively, with 11 bases between them. In germline, CDR1 is MNHEY, CDR2 SVGEGT. The CDR3 sequence is 16 residues long. This chain's CDR3 is CASSRRGHSGANVLTF. CDR3 DNA: TGTGCCAGCAGTAGGCGGGGGCACTCTGGGGCCAACGTCCTGACTTTC.

The J gene is TRBJ2-6, the V gene TRBV21-1; the D call in the table, TRBD2, was not verified against the DNA. TRBV21-1 is given as a pseudogene. This CDR3 spans 18 amino acids. CDR3 bases: TGTGCCAGCAGCAAAGAGGGCTTCCCGAGCTCTGGGGCCAACGTCCTGACTTTC. Its protein product is CASSKEGFPSSGANVLTF.

This clonotype was counted a few times. CDR3 in amino acids: CASSPYLAGPSGDNEQFF. The CDR3 DNA follows: TGCGCCAGCAGCCCCTATCTTGCCGGGCCATCCGGCGACAATGAGCAGTTCTTC. The V gene is TRBV5-1, the J gene TRBJ2-1, with D unresolved. This CDR3 spans 18 amino acids. The V and J ends lost 4 bases and 5 bases respectively, with 25 bases between them. From germline, CDR1 is SGHRS and CDR2 YFSETQ. The variable domain in full, with the rest retrieved from reference TRBV5-1 and TRBJ2-1, is KAGVTQTPRYLIKTRGQQVTLSCSPISGHRSVSWYQQTPGQGLQFLFEYFSETQRNKGNFPGRFSGRQFSNSRSEMNVSTLELGDSALYLCASSPYLAGPSGDNEQFFGPGTRLTVL.

The rearrangement uses TRBV20-1 and TRBJ1-4, with D perhaps TRBD1 (5 bases). The CDR3 spans 13 residues. From germline, CDR1 is DFQATT and CDR2 SNEGSKA (reference sequence). Trimming shortened V by 3 bases and J by 7 bases, and 12 bases separated the two germline ends. DNA of the CDR3: TGCAGTGCTAGTTACGGGAGGGGTGAAAAACTGTTTTTT. It yields the protein CSASYGRGEKLFF.

This clonotype was counted ten times or more. The chain carries TRBV29-1 and TRBJ2-7; D is uncertain. This CDR3 is built from 16 residues. The V gene's germline CDR1 is SQVTM and CDR2 ANQGSEA. The germline V and J ends were trimmed by 2 bases and 0 bases, with 17 bases remaining between them. The DNA for the CDR3 is TGCAGCGTTGAAACCCTTGGGGTACACCTCTCCTACGAGCAGTACTTC. Translating gives CSVETLGVHLSYEQYF.

The chain uses TRBV3-1 and TRBJ2-1, with D uncertain. Per the germline V gene, CDR1 is LGHDT and CDR2 is YNNKEL (reference sequence). Trimming shortened V by 4 bases and J by 0 bases, and 16 bases separated the two germline ends. This CDR3 spans 17 amino acids. The CDR3 loop reads CASSLHRSGLSYNEQFF. DNA for the CDR3: TGTGCCAGCAGCCTTCACCGGTCGGGCCTCTCCTACAATGAGCAGTTCTTC.

At least ten counts were recorded for this clonotype. The chain has TRBV4-1 and TRBJ2-7, with 7 bases fitting TRBD1. The J segment lost 2 bases and the V segment lost 1 base, leaving 2 bases of the junction unmatched. There are 14 residues in the CDR3. Per germline, CDR1 MGHRA and CDR2 YSYEKL. The CDR3 spells CASSQVQGAYEQYF. DNA of the CDR3: TGCGCCAGCAGCCAAGTTCAGGGGGCCTACGAGCAGTACTTC.

There are many counts of this clonotype. The chain couples TRBV29-1 to TRBJ2-3; tentative D call: TRBD2 (6 bases). Per the germline V gene, CDR1 is SQVTM and CDR2 is ANQGSEA. The CDR3 is 11 residues long. Trimming shortened V by 7 bases and J by 4 bases, and 9 bases separated the two germline ends. This CDR3 reads CSAERADTQYF. The DNA for the CDR3 is TGCAGCGCCGAGCGGGCAGATACGCAGTATTTT.

The V gene is TRBV9, the J gene TRBJ1-2; no firm D call. V lost 0 bases and J 7 bases, leaving 13 bases between the germline ends. Germline-derived CDR1 and CDR2 are SGDLS and YYNGEE. The CDR3 sequence is 14 residues long. The CDR3 coding sequence is TGTGCCAGCAGCGTAGATGGTGGTATAGGTGGCTACACCTTC. Its protein is CASSVDGGIGGYTF.

The V call is TRBV12-5, the J call TRBJ1-5; D is uncertain. There are 15 residues in the CDR3. Germline CDR1 is LGHNT and CDR2 is FRNRAP. The V end lost 3 bases, the J end lost 0 bases, and 9 bases lay between the germline ends. The CDR3 sequence: CASGFVSYSNQPQHF. The CDR3 nucleotides read TGTGCTAGTGGTTTTGTATCGTATAGCAATCAGCCCCAGCATTTT.